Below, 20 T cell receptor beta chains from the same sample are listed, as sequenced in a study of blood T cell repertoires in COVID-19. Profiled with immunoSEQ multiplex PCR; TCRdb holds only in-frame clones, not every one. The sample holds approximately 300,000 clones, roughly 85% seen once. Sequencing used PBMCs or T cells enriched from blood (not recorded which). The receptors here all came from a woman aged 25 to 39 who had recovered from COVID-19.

CDR3 coding DNA: TGTGCCAGCAGCTTAGCGGAGTACAGGGGGCGCGAGCAGTACTTC. This codes for CASSLAEYRGREQYF. The chain links TRBV7-8 to TRBJ2-7; the match to TRBD1 covers 9 bases. Looked up from germline, CDR1 is SGHVS and CDR2 is FQNEAQ. This CDR3 spans 15 amino acids. V shed 0 bases and J 6 bases; nucleotides not matched to a gene: 6.

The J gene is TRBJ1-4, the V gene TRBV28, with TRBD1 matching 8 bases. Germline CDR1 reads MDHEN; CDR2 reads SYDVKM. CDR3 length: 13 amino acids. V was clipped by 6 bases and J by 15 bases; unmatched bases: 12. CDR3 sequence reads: CASSPDRVRGMFF. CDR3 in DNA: TGTGCCAGCAGCCCGGACAGGGTAAGAGGAATGTTTTTT.

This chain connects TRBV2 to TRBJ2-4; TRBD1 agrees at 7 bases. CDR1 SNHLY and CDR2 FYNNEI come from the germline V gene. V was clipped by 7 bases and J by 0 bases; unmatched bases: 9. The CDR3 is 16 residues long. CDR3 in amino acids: CASTGTDRGAKNIQYF. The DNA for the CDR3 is TGTGCCAGCACCGGGACAGACCGAGGAGCCAAAAACATTCAGTACTTC.

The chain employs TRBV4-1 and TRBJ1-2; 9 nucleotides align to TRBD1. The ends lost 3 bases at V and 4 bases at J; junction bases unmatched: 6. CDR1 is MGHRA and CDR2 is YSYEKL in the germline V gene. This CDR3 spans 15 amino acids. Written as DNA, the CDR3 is TGCGCCAGCAGCCACCACCGGGACAGGGCCTATGGCTACACCTTC. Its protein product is CASSHHRDRAYGYTF.

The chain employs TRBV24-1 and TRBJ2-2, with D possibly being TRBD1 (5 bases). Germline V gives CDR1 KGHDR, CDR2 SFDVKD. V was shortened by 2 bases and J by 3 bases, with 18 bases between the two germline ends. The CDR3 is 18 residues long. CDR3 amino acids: CATSDYATALGDTGELFF. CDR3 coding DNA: TGTGCCACCAGTGATTACGCGACAGCCCTCGGAGACACCGGGGAGCTGTTTTTT.

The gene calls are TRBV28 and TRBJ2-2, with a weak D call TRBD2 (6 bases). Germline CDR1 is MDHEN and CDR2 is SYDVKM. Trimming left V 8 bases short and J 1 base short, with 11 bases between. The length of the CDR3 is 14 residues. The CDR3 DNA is TGTGCCAGCCGAGGGACTTTGAACACCGGGGAGCTGTTTTTT. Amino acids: CASRGTLNTGELFF. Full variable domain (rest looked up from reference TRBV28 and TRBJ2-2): DVKVTQSSRYLVKRTGEKVFLECVQDMDHENMFWYRQDPGLGLRLIYFSYDVKMKEKGDIPEGYSVSREKKERFSLILESASTNQTSMYLCASRGTLNTGELFFGEGSRLTVL.

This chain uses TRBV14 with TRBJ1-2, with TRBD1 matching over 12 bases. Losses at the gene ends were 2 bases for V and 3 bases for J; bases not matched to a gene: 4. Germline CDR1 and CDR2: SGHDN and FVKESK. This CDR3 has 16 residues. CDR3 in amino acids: CASSQLGTGGYYGYTF. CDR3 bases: TGTGCCAGCAGCCAACTCGGGACAGGGGGCTACTATGGCTACACCTTC.

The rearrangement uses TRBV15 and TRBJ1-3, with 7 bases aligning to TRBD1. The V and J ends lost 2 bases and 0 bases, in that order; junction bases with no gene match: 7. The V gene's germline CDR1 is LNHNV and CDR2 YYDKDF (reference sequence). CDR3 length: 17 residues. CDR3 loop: CATSRSGQVYSGNTIYF. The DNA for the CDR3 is TGTGCCACCAGCAGATCAGGACAGGTCTACTCTGGAAACACCATATATTTT.

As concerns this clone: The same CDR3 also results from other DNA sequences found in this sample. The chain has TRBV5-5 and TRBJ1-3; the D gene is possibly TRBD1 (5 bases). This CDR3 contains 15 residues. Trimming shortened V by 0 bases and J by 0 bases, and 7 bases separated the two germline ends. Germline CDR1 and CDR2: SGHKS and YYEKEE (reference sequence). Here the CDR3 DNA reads TGTGCCAGCAGCTTGGCAGGGAACTCTGGAAACACCATATATTTT. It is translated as CASSLAGNSGNTIYF.

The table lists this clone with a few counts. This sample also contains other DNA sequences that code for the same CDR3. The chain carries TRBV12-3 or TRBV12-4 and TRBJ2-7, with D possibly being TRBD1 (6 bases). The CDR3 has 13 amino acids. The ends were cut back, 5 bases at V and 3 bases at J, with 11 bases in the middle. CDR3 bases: TGTGCCAGCAGTCCGGGACAAAACTACGAGCAGTACTTC. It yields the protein CASSPGQNYEQYF.

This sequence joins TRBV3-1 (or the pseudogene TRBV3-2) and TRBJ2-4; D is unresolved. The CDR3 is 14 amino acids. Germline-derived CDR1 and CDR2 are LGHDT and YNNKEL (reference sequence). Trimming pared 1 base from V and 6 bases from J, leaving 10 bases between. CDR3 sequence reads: CASSQGNERNIQYF. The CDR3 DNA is TGTGCCAGCAGCCAAGGTAACGAGAGAAACATTCAGTACTTC.

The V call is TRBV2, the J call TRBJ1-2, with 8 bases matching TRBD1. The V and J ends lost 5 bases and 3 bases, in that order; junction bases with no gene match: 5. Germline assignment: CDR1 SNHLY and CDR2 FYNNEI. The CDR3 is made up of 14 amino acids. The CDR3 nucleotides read TGTGCCAGCAGTCGGACAGGGTTGGACTATGGCTACACCTTC. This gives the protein CASSRTGLDYGYTF.

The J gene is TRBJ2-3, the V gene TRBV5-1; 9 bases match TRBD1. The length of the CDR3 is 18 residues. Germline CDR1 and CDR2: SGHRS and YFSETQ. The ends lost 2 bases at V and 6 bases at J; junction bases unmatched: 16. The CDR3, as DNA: TGCGCCAGCAGCTTCTGGGAATTTAACAGGGGGCGCATGGATACGCAGTATTTT. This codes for CASSFWEFNRGRMDTQYF.

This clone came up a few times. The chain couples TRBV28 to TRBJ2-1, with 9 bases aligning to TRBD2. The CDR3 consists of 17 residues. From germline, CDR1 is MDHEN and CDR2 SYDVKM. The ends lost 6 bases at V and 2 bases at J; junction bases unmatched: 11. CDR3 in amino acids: CASREPKRGVTYNEQFF. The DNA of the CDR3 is TGTGCCAGCAGGGAGCCTAAGCGGGGGGTTACCTACAATGAGCAGTTCTTC.

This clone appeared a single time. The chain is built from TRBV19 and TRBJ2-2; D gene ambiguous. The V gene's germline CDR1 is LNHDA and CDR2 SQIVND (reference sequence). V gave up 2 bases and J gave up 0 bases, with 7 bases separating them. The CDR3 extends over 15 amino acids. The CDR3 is CASSILIANTGELFF. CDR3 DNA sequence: TGTGCCAGTAGTATACTAATCGCGAACACCGGGGAGCTGTTTTTT.

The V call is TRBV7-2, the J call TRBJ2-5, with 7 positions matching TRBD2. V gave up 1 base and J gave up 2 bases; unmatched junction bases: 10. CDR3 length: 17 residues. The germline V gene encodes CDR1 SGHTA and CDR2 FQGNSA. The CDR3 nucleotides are TGTGCCAGCAGCTTAGGTGGCAGGTCGGGGGGACAAGAGACCCAGTACTTC. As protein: CASSLGGRSGGQETQYF.

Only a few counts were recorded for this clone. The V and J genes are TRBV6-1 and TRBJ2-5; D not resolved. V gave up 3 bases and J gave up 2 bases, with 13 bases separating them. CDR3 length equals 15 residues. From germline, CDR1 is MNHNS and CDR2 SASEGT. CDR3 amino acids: CASSDRRSIQETQYF. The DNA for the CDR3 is TGTGCCAGCAGTGACAGGCGATCAATACAAGAGACCCAGTACTTC.

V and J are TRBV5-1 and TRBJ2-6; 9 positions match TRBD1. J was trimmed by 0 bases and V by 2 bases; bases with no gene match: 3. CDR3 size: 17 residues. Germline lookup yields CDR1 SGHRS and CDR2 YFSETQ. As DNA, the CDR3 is TGCGCCAGCAGCTTAGACAGGGGGGTCTCTGGGGCCAACGTCCTGACTTTC. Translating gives CASSLDRGVSGANVLTF.

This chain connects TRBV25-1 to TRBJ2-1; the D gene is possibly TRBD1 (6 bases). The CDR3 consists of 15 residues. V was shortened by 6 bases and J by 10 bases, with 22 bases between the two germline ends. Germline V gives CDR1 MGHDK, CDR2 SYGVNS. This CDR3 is CASSSTSGTPREQFF. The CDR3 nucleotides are TGTGCCAGCAGCTCCACTTCCGGGACACCTAGGGAGCAGTTCTTC.

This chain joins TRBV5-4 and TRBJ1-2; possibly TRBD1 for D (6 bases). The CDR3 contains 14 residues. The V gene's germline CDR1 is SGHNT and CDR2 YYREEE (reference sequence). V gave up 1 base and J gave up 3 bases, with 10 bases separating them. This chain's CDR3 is CASSLRGIDYGYTF. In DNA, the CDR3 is TGTGCCAGCAGCTTGAGGGGGATCGACTATGGCTACACCTTC.